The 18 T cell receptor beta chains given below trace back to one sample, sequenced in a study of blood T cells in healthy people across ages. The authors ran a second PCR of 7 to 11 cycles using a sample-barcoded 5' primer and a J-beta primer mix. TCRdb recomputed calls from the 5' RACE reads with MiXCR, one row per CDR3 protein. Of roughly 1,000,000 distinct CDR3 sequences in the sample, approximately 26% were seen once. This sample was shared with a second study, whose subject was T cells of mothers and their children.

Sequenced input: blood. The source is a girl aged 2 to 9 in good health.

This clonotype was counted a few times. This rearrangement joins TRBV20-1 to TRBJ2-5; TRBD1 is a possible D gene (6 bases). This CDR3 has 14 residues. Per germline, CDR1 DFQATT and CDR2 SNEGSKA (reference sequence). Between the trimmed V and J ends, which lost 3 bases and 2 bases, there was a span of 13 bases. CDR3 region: CSARGWTVQETQYF. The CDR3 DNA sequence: TGCAGTGCTAGGGGGTGGACAGTACAAGAGACCCAGTACTTC.

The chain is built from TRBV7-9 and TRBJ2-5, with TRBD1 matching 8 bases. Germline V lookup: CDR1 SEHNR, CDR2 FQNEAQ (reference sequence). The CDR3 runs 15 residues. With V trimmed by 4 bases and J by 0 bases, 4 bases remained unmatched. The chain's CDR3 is CASSSRDRYQETQYF. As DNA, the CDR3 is TGTGCCAGCAGCTCCCGGGACAGGTACCAAGAGACCCAGTACTTC. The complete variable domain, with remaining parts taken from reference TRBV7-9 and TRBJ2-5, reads DTGVSQNPRHKITKRGQNVTFRCDPISEHNRLYWYRQTLGQGPEFLTYFQNEAQLEKSRLLSDRFSAERPKGSFSTLEIQRTEQGDSAMYLCASSSRDRYQETQYFGPGTRLLVL.

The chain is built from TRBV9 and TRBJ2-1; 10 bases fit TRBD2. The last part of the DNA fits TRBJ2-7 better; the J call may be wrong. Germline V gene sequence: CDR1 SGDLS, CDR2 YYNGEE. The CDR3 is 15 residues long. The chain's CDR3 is CASSVGTSAVYEQYF. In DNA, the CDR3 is TGTGCCAGCAGCGTCGGGACTAGCGCGGTCTACGAGCAGTACTTC.

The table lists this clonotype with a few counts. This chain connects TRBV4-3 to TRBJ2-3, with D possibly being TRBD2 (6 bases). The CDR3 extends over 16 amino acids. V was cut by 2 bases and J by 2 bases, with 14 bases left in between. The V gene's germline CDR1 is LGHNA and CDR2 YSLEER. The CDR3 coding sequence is TGCGCCAGCAGCCAATTGTGGAGGGAGGACACAGATACGCAGTATTTT. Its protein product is CASSQLWREDTDTQYF.

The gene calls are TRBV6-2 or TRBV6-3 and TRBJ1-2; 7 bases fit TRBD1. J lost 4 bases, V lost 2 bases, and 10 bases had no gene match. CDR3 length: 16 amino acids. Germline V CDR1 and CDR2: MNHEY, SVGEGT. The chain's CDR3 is CASSYVPDRDLYGYTF. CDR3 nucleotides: TGTGCCAGCAGTTACGTCCCCGACAGGGACCTCTATGGCTACACCTTC.

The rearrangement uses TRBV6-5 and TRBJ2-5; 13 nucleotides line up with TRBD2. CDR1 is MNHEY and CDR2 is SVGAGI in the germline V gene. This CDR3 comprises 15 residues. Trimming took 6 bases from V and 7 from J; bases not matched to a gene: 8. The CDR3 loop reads CASSLTSGGAGTQYF. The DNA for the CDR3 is TGTGCCAGCAGCCTAACTAGCGGGGGGGCAGGGACCCAGTACTTC.

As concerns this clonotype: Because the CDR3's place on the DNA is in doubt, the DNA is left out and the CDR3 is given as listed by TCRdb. CDR3 sequence: CASSSSGLAGEFEYF. The V gene is TRBV28, the J gene TRBJ2-7; whether TRBD2, the table's D call, matches the DNA was not checked. Ends included, the CDR3 has 15 residues. Germline V CDR1 and CDR2: MDHEN, SYDVKM.

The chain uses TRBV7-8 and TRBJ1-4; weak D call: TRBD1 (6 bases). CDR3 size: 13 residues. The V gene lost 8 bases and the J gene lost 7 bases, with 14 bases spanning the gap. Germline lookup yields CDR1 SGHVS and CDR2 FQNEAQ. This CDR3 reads CASRTGFGEKLFF. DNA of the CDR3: TGTGCCAGCCGTACAGGGTTCGGTGAAAAACTGTTTTTT.

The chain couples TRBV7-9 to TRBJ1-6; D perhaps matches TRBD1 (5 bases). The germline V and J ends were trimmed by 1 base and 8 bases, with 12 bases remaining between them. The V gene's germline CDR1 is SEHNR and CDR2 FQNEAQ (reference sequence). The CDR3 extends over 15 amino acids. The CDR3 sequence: CASSLGGNRDSPLHF. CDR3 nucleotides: TGTGCCAGCAGCTTAGGGGGCAACAGAGATTCACCCCTCCACTTT.

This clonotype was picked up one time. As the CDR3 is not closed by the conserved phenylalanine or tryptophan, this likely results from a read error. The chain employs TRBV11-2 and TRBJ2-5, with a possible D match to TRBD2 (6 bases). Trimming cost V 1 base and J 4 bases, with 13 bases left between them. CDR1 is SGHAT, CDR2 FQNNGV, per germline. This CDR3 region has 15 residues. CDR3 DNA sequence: TGTGCCAGCAGCTTAGGGCGACTAGAAAGAGAGACCCAGTACCTC. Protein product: CASSLGRLERETQYL.

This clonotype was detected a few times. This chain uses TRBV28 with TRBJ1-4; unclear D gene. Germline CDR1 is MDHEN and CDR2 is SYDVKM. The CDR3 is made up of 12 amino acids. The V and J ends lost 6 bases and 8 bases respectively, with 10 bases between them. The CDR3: CASRLAREKLFF. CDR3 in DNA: TGTGCCAGCAGGTTAGCCCGGGAAAAACTGTTTTTT.

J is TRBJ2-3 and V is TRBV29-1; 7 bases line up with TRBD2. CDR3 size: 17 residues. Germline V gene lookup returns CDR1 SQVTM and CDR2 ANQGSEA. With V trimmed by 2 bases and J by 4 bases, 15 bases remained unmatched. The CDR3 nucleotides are TGCAGCGTTGAATCGGTGCTAGGCGGGAGTGGCCCAGATACGCAGTATTTT. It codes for CSVESVLGGSGPDTQYF.

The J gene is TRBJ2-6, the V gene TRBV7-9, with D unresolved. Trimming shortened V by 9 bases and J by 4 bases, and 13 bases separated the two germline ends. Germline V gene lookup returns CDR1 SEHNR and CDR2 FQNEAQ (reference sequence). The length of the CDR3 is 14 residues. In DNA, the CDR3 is TGTGCCAGTTTGCTAGGTTCCGGGGCCAACGTCCTGACTTTC. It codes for CASLLGSGANVLTF.

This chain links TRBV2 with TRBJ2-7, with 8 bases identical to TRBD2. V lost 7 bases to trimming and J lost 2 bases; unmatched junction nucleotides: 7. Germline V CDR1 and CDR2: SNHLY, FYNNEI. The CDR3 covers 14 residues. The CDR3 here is CASKSSGGTYEQYF. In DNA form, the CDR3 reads TGTGCCAGCAAATCGAGCGGGGGAACCTACGAGCAGTACTTC.

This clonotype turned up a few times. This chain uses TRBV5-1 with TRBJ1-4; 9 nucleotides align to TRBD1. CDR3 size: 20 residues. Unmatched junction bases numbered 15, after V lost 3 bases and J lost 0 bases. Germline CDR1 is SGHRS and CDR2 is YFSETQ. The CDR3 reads CASSSPGQGGGIATNEKLFF. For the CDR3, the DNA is TGCGCCAGCAGCTCACCGGGACAGGGCGGGGGAATAGCAACTAATGAAAAACTGTTTTTT.

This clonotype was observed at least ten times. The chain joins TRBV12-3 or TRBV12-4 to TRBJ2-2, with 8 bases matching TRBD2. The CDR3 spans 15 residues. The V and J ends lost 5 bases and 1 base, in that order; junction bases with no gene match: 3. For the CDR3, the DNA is TGTGCCAGCAGTCCGAGCGGGAGGAACACCGGGGAGCTGTTTTTT. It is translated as CASSPSGRNTGELFF.

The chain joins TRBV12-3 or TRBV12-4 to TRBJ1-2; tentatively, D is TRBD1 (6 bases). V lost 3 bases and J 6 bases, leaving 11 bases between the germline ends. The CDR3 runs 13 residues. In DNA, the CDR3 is TGTGCCAGCAGTTTCGGGGGGGCCCATGGCTACACCTTC. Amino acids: CASSFGGAHGYTF.

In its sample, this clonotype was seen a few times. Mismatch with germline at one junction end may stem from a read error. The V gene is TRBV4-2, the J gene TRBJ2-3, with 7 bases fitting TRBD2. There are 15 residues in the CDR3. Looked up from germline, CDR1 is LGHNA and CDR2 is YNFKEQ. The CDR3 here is CASSRRGDGTDMQYF. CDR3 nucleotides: TGTGCCAGCAGCCGACGGGGGGACGGCACAGATATGCAGTATTTT.